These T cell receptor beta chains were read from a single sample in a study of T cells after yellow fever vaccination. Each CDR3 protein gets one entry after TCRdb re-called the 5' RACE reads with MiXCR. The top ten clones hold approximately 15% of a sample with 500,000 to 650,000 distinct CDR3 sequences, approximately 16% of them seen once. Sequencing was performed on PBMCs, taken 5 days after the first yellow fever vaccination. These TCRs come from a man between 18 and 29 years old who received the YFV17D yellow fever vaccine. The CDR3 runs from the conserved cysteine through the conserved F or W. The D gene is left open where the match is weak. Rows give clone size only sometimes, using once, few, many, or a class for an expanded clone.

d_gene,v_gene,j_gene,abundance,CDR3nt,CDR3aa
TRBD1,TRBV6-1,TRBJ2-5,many,TGTGCCAGCAGTGAAGCGACAGGGGGCCAAGAGACCCAGTACTTC,CASSEATGGQETQYF
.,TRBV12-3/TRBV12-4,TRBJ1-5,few,TGTGCCAGCAGTTTAATGGGGACTCAGCCCCAGCATTTT,CASSLMGTQPQHF
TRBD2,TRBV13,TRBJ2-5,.,TGTGCCAGCAGCATGTGGACTAGCGGGCGGGAGACCCAGTACTTC,CASSMWTSGRETQYF
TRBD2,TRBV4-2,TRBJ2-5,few,TGTGCCAGCAGCCAAGCGGGGGGGTGGCAAGAGACCCAGTACTTC,CASSQAGGWQETQYF
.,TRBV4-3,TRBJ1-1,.,TGCGCCAGCAGCCAAGAAACCGGCTATAGGGGAGCTTTCTTT,CASSQETGYRGAFF
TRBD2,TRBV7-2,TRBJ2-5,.,TGTGCCAGCAGCTTAAATCAGCGGGGGCAAGAGACCCAGTACTTC,CASSLNQRGQETQYF
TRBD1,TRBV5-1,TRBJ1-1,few,TGCGCCAGCAGCGAGGGGGCCACTGAAGCTTTCTTT,CASSEGATEAFF
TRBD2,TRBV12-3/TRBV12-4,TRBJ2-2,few,TGTGCCAGCAGCACCAGCGGGGGGATCACCGGGGAGCTGTTTTTT,CASSTSGGITGELFF
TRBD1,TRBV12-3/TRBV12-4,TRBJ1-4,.,TGTGCCAGCAGAAGACAGGGGGCGGGGAATGAAAAACTGTTTTTT,CASRRQGAGNEKLFF
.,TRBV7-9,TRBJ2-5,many,TGTGCCAGCAGCTCGTACAGGGATTTAGGGGAGACCCAGTACTTC,CASSSYRDLGETQYF
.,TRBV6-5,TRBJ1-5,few,TGTGCCAGCAGCCCCCGACAGGTTGGTCAGCCCCAGCATTTT,CASSPRQVGQPQHF
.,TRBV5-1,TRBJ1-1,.,TGCGCCAGCAGCATGATTGCCGCGAACACTGAAGCTTTCTTT,CASSMIAANTEAFF
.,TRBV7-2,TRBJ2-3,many,TGTGCCAGCAGCTTAGCGGTGGGGGATACGCAGTATTTT,CASSLAVGDTQYF
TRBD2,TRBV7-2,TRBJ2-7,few,TGTGCCAGCAGCTTAGTTAGCGGGGGCCTCTCCTACGAGCAGTACTTC,CASSLVSGGLSYEQYF
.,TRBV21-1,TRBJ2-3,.,TGTGCCAGCAGCAAAGGTGCTAGCGGGGGGGCAGATACGCAGTATTTT,CASSKGASGGADTQYF
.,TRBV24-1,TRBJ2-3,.,TGTGCCACCAGTGACCGGTACGACACAGATACGCAGTATTTT,CATSDRYDTDTQYF
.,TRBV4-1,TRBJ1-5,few,TGCGCCAGCAGCCAAGTCAACCTCCTCCTTAGACCCGATCAGCCCCAGCATTTT,CASSQVNLLLRPDQPQHF
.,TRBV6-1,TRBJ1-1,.,TGTGCCAGCAGCGAGTATGCAGGGGACACTGAAGCTTTCTTT,CASSEYAGDTEAFF
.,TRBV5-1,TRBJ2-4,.,TGCGCCAGCAGCCCCCGGGCCCTAGCCAAAAACATTCAGTACTTC,CASSPRALAKNIQYF
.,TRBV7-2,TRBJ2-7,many,TGTGCCAGCAGCGAATTCTTCGGGACGGCCATCTTC,CASSEFFGTAIF
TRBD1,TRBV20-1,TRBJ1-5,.,TGCAGTGCTAAGACAGGGGGCCCTAATCAGCCCCAGCATTTT,CSAKTGGPNQPQHF
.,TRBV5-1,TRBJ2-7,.,TGCGCCAGCAGGATTCGGGATACCTACGAGCAGTACTTC,CASRIRDTYEQYF
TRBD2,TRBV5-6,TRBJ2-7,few,TGTGCCAGCAGCTTTGGGACTAGCGGCTACGAGCAGTACTTC,CASSFGTSGYEQYF
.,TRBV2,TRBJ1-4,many,TGTGCCAGCAGTCCCTTGGAGACGGGTGTCCATTTT,CASSPLETGVHF
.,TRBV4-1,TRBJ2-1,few,TGCGCCAGCAGCCAAGGAGCAGACGTCGTGGGGCCGAGGAATGAGCAGTTCTTC,CASSQGADVVGPRNEQFF
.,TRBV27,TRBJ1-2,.,TGTGCCAGCAGTTTTCAGGCGGGGGAGGGCTACACCTTC,CASSFQAGEGYTF
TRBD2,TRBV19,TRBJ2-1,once,TGTGCCAGTAGAGCTAGCGGGGGGGTCTCCTACAATGAGCAGTTCTTC,CASRASGGVSYNEQFF
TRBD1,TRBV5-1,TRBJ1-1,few,TGCGCCAGCAGCTTGGTTTCACAGGGGGCCATGAACACTGAAGCTTTCTTT,CASSLVSQGAMNTEAFF
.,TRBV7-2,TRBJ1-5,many,TGTGCCAGCAGCTATAGAGGGCAACAGCCCCAGCATTTT,CASSYRGQQPQHF
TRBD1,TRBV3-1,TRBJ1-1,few,TGTGCCAGCAGCCAAGTGACCGGGCAGGGTAGACCAGGGGGGACTGAAGCTTTCTTT,CASSQVTGQGRPGGTEAFF
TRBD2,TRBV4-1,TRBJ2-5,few,TGCGCCAGCAGCCAAATAGCGGGGCAAGAGACCCAGTACTTC,CASSQIAGQETQYF
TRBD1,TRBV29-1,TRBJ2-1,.,TGCAGCGTAAAGGGACAGACCTACAATGAGCAGTTCTTC,CSVKGQTYNEQFF
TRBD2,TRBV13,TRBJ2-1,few,TGTGCCAGCAGCTTAGGGCCGGGACTAGCAAGTCCGTACAATGAGCAGTTCTTC,CASSLGPGLASPYNEQFF
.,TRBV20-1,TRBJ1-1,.,TGCAGTGCTAGAGATGTAGGGGATGGAGCTTTCTTT,CSARDVGDGAFF
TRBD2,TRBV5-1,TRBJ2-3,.,TGCGCCAGCAGCCTCGAGCGGGGGACTAGCACAGATACGCAGTATTTT,CASSLERGTSTDTQYF
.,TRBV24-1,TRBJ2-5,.,TGTGCCACCAGTGATGGGCAGGGGGGTGAGACCCAGTACTTC,CATSDGQGGETQYF
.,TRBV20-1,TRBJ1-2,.,TGCAGTGCTAGAGATCGGAGGGGAGGCTACACCTTC,CSARDRRGGYTF
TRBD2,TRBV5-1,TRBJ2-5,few,TGCGCCAGTCGAAGCGGGGGACTCCAAGAGACCCAGTACTTC,CASRSGGLQETQYF
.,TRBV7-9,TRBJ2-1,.,TGTGCCAGCACCCAGTCCGGTCTCAATGAGCAGTTCTTC,CASTQSGLNEQFF
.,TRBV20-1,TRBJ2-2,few,TGCAGTGCCCGATCGAACACCGGGGAGCTGTTTTTT,CSARSNTGELFF
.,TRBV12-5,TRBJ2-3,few,TGTGCTAGTGGTTCTTGGACAGATAGCACAGATACGCAGTATTTT,CASGSWTDSTDTQYF
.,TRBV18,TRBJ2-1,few,TGTGCCAGCTCACTGGACTCAAGGGGGAATGAGCAGTTCTTC,CASSLDSRGNEQFF
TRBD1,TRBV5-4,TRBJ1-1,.,TGTGCCAGCAGCGTGCCGGGACAGTGGGACACTGAAGCTTTCTTT,CASSVPGQWDTEAFF
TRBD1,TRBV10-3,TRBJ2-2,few,TGTGCCATCAGTGTTTCCGGGACAGGGGCGAACACCGGGGAGCTGTTTTTT,CAISVSGTGANTGELFF
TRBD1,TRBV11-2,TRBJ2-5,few,TGTGCCAGCAGCTTAGACAGGACAGGGGGTTGGCAAGAGACCCAGTACTTC,CASSLDRTGGWQETQYF
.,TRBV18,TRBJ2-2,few,TGTGCCAGCTCACCCAGGGCCGGGACACTTTCCCAAATGAACACCGGGGAGCTGTTTTTT,CASSPRAGTLSQMNTGELFF
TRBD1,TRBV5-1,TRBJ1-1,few,TGCGCCAGCAGCTTACAGGGGGCGGGCGACACTGAAGCTTTCTTT,CASSLQGAGDTEAFF
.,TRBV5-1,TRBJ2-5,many,TGCGCCAGCAGCTTTAGGGGCCGAGGGGAGACCCAGTACTTC,CASSFRGRGETQYF
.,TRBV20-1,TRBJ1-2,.,TGCAGTGCTCCCGAGATCCCGCCGCCCACGCCCCCCTATGGCTACACCTTC,CSAPEIPPPTPPYGYTF
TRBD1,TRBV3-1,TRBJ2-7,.,TGTGCCAGCAGCCAACATCCCGGGACAGGATACTCCTACGAGCAGTACTTC,CASSQHPGTGYSYEQYF
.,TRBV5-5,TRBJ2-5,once,TGTGCCAGCAGCTTGGGTCCTCCAGAGACCCAGTACTTC,CASSLGPPETQYF
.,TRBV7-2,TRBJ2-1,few,TGTGCCAGCAGCATCAGCGACTACGAGCAGTTCTTC,CASSISDYEQFF
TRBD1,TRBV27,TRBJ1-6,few,TGTGCCAGCAGTCGCTACAGGGGTGAGAATTCACCCCTCCACTTT,CASSRYRGENSPLHF